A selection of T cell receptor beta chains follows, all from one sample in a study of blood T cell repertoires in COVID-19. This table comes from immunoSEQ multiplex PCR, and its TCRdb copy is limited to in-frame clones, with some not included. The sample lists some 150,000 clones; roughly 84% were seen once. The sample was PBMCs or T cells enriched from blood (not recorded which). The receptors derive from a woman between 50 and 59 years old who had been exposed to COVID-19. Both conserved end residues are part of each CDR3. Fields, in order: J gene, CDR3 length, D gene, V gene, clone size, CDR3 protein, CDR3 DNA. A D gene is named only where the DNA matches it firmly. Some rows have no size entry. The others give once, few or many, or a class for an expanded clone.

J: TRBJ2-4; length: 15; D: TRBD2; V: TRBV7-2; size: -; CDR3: CASSLGLAGANIQYF; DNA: TGTGCCAGCAGCTTAGGACTAGCGGGAGCAAACATTCAGTACTTC
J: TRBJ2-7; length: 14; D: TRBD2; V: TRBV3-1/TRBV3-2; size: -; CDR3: CASRSSGGAYEQYF; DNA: TGTGCCAGCAGATCGAGCGGGGGGGCCTACGAGCAGTACTTC
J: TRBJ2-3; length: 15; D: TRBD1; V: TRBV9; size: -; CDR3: CASSTRQGASDTQYF; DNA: TGTGCCAGCAGCACCAGACAGGGGGCATCAGATACGCAGTATTTT
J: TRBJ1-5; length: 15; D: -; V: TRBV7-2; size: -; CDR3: CASSLDGGPNQPQHF; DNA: TGTGCCAGCAGCTTAGACGGGGGACCCAATCAGCCCCAGCATTTT
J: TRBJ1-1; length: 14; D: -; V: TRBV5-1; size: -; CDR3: CASSLGGENTEAFF; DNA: TGCGCCAGCAGCTTGGGGGGAGAGAACACTGAAGCTTTCTTT
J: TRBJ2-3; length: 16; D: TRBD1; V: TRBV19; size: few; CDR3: CASSTGDQTSTDTQYF; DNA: TGTGCCAGTAGCACAGGGGACCAAACTAGCACAGATACGCAGTATTTT
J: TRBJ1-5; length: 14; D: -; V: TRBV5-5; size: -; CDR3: CASSSDSSNQPQHF; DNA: TGTGCCAGCAGCTCTGACAGCAGCAATCAGCCCCAGCATTTT
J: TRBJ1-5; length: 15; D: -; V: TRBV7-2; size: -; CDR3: CASSLDKSITQPQHF; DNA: TGTGCCAGCAGCTTAGACAAAAGTATAACCCAGCCCCAGCATTTT
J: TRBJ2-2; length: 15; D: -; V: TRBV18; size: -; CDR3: CAIPKAGANTGELFF; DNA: TGTGCCATCCCGAAGGCAGGGGCGAACACCGGGGAGCTGTTTTTT
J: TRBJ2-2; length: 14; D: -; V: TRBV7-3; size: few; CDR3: CASSRTHNTGELFF; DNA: TGTGCCAGCAGCCGGACACATAACACCGGGGAGCTGTTTTTT
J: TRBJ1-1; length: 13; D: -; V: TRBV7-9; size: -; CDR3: CASENGWNTEAFF; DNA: TGTGCCAGCGAAAACGGGTGGAACACTGAAGCTTTCTTT
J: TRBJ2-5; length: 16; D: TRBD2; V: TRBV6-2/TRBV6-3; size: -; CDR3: CASSSGLAGGLGTQYF; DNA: TGTGCCAGCAGTTCCGGACTAGCGGGAGGCCTGGGGACCCAGTACTTC
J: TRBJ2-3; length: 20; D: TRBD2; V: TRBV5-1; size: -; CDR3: CASSLVPASGGLATVDTQYF; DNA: TGCGCCAGCAGCTTGGTTCCTGCTAGCGGGGGGTTAGCTACTGTTGATACGCAGTATTTT
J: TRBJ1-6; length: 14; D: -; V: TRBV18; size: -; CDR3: CASSQGKGGSPLHF; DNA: TGTGCCAGCTCACAGGGGAAGGGAGGATCACCCCTCCACTTT
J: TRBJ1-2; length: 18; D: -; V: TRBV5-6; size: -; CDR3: CASRPYGWGRGADYGYTF; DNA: TGTGCCAGCAGACCCTATGGTTGGGGACGGGGGGCGGACTATGGCTACACCTTC
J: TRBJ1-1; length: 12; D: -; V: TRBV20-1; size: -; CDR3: CSASSRDTEAFF; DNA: TGCAGTGCTAGTTCCAGGGACACTGAAGCTTTCTTT
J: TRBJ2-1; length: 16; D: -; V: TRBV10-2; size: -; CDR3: CASSEILVSSYNEQFF; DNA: TGCGCCAGCAGTGAAATTTTAGTTAGCTCCTACAATGAGCAGTTCTTC
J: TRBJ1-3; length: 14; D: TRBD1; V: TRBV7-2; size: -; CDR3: CASRLTGGGNTIYF; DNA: TGTGCCAGCAGATTGACAGGGGGCGGAAACACCATATATTTT
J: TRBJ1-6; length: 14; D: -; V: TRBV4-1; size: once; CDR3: CASSQSSSTGVLHF; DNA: TGCGCCAGCAGCCAATCGAGTTCCACGGGGGTCCTCCACTTT
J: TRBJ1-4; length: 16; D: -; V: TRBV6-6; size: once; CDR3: CASSFLRGGAAEKLFF; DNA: TGTGCCAGCAGTTTTCTTCGGGGGGGCGCAGCTGAAAAACTGTTTTTT
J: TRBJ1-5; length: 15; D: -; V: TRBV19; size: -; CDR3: CASSIDANSHQPQHF; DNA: TGTGCCAGTAGTATAGATGCTAACAGTCATCAGCCCCAGCATTTT
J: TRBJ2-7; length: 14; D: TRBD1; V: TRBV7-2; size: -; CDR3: CASTPSTGTYEQYF; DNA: TGTGCCAGCACCCCCTCGACAGGGACCTACGAGCAGTACTTC
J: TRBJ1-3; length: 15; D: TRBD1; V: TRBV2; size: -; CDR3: CASSPGQGSGNTIYF; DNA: TGTGCCAGCAGTCCGGGACAGGGTTCTGGAAACACCATATATTTT
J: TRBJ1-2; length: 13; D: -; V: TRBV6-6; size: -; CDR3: CASSYPGTRHYTF; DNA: TGTGCCAGCAGTTACCCCGGGACAAGACATTACACCTTC
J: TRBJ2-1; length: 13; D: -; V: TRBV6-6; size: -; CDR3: CASSPLAYNEQFF; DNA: TGTGCCAGCAGCCCTCTAGCTTACAATGAGCAGTTCTTC
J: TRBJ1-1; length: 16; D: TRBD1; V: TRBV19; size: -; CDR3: CASSPRTGGGRGKAFF; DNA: TGTGCCAGTAGTCCCAGGACAGGGGGCGGACGGGGCAAAGCTTTCTTT
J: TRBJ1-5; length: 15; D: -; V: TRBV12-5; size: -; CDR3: CASGLGVDSNQPQHF; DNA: TGTGCTAGTGGTTTAGGGGTGGACAGCAATCAGCCCCAGCATTTT
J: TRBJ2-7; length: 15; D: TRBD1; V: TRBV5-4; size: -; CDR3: CASSRLRGPTYEQYF; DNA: TGTGCCAGCAGCCGTCTCAGGGGGCCGACCTACGAGCAGTACTTC
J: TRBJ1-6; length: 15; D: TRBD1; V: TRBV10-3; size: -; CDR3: CAISLDRANNSPLHF; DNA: TGTGCCATCAGTTTGGACAGGGCGAATAATTCACCCCTCCACTTT
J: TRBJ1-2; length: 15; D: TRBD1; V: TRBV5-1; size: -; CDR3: CASSSGTGAHYGYTF; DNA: TGCGCCAGCAGCTCCGGGACAGGGGCGCATTATGGCTACACCTTC
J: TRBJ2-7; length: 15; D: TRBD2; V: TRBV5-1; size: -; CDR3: CASSSDGGGSYEQYF; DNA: TGCGCCAGCAGCTCTGATGGCGGGGGGAGTTACGAGCAGTACTTC